This T cell receptor (beta chain) was observed in a study of CD8 T cells in Susac syndrome. Germline CDR1 is MNHEY and CDR2 is SMNVEV (reference sequence). The CDR3 spans 16 residues. The V end lost 5 bases, the J end lost 4 bases, and 20 bases lay between the germline ends. TCR beta sequencing covered blood CD8+ and CD4+ T cells. RNA was extracted with the RNeasy kit, and a quantity of roughly 0.5 to 1 ug was reverse transcribed using random hexamers. Each CDR3 protein is one row after TCRdb ran MiXCR on the immunoSEQ multiplex PCR reads. The sample holds 160,000 or so distinct CDR3 sequences, 90% to 95% seen once.

This clonotype was obtained from a human donor with Susac syndrome. The genes are TRBV27 and TRBJ1-1; no definite D call. Sample: CD4+ T cells from PBMCs. Written as DNA, the CDR3 is TGTGCCAGCAGTCTTAATTCGATCTGGGGTGGCACTGAAGCTTTCTTT. Protein: CASSLNSIWGGTEAFF.